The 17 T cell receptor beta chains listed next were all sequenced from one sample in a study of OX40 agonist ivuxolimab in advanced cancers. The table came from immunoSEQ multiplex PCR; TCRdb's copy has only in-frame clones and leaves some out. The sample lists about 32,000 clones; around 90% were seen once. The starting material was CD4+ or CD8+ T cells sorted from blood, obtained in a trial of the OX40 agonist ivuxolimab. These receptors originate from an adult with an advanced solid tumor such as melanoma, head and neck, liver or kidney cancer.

CDR3 sequence reads: CASSPLGNTGELFF. CDR3 in DNA: TGTGCCAGCAGCCCCTTAGGAAACACCGGGGAGCTGTTTTTT. The chain employs TRBV12-2 and TRBJ2-2. TRBV12-2 is described as a pseudogene. The CDR3 totals 14 residues.

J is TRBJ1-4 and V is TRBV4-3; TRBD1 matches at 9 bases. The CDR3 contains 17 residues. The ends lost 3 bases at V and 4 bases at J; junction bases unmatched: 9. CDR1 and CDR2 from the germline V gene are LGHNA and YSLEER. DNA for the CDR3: TGCGCCAGCAGCCAGGATGGACAGGGGTCTAATAATGAAAAACTGTTTTTT. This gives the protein CASSQDGQGSNNEKLFF.

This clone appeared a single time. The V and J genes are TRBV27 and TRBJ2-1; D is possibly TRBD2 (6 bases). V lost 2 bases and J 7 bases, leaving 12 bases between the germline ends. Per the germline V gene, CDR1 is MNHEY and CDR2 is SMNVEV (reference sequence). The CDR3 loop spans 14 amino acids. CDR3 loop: CASSLVGGRNEQFF. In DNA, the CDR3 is TGTGCCAGCAGTTTAGTAGGAGGGAGGAATGAGCAGTTCTTC.

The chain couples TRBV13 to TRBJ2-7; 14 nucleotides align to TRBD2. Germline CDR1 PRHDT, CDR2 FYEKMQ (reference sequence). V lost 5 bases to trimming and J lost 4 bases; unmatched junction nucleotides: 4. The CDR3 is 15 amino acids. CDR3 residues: CASSLGLAGGYEQYF. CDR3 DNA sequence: TGTGCCAGCAGCCTCGGACTAGCGGGGGGATACGAGCAGTACTTC.

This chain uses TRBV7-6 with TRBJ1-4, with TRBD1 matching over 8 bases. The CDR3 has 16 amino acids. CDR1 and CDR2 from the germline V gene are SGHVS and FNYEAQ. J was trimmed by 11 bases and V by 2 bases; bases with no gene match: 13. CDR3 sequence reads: CASSLNAQTGEQKLFF. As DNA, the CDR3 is TGTGCCAGCAGCTTAAATGCCCAGACAGGGGAGCAGAAACTGTTTTTT.

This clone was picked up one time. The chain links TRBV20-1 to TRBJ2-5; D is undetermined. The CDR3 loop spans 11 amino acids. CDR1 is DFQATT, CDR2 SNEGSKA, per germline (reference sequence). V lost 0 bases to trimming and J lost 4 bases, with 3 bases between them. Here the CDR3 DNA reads TGCAGTGCTAGAGATTCAGAGACCCAGTACTTC. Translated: CSARDSETQYF.

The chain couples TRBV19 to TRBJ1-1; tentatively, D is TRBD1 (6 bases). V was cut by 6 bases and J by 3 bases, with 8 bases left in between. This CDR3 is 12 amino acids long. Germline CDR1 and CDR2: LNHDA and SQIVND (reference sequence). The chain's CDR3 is CASRRGDTEAFF. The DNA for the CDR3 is TGTGCCAGTAGGAGGGGGGACACTGAAGCTTTCTTT.

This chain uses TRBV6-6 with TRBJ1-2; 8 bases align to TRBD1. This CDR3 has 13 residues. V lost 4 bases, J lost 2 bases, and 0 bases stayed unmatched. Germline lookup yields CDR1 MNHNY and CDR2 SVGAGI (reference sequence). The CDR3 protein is CASSWDRNYGYTF. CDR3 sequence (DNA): TGTGCCAGCAGTTGGGACAGGAACTATGGCTACACCTTC.

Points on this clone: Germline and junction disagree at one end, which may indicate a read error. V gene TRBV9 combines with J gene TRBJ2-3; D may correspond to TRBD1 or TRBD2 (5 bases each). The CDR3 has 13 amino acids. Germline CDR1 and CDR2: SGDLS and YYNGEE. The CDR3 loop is CASSVGVTETQYF. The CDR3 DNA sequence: TGTGCCAGCAGCGTGGGGGTGACAGAGACGCAGTATTTT.

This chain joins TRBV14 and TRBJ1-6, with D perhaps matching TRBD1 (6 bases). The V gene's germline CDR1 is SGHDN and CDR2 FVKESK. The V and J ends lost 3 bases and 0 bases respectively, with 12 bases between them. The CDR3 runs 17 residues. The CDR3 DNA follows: TGTGCCAGCAGCCACCTGGACAGTTTCTCCTATAATTCACCCCTCCACTTT. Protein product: CASSHLDSFSYNSPLHF.

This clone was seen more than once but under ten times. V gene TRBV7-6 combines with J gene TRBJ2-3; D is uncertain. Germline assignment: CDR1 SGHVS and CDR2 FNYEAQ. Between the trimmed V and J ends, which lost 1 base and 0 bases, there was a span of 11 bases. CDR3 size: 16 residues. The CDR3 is CASSLGPVSSTDTQYF. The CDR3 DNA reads TGTGCCAGCAGCTTAGGCCCGGTTTCTAGCACAGATACGCAGTATTTT.

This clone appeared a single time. This CDR3 is CASSPPFIVGENSNTGELFF. The DNA of the CDR3 is TGTGCCAGCAGCCCACCGTTCATCGTGGGGGAGAATTCGAACACCGGGGAGCTGTTTTTT. The V call is TRBV9, the J call TRBJ2-2; possibly TRBD1 or TRBD2 for D (5 bases each). Trimming left V 4 bases short and J 0 bases short, with 25 bases between. In germline, CDR1 is SGDLS, CDR2 YYNGEE. This CDR3 region has 20 residues.

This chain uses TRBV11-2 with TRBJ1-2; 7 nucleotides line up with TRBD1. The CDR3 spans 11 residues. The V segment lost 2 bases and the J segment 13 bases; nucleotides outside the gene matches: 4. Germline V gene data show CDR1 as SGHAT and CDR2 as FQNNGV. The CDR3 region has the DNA TGTGCCAGCAGCTTAATCCAGGGGGTCACCTTC. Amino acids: CASSLIQGVTF.

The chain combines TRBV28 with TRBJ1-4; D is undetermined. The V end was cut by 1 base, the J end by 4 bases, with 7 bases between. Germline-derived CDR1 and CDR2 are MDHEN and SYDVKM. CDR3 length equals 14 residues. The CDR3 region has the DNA TGTGCCAGCAGTTTATTAGGATTTAATGAAAAACTGTTTTTT. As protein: CASSLLGFNEKLFF.

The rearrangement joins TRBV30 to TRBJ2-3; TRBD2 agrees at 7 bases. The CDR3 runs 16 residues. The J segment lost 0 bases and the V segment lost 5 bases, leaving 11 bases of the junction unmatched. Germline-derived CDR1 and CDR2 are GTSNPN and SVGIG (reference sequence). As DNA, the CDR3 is TGTGCCTGGGTACACTTCGCGGGGGAGAGCACAGATACGCAGTATTTT. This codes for CAWVHFAGESTDTQYF.

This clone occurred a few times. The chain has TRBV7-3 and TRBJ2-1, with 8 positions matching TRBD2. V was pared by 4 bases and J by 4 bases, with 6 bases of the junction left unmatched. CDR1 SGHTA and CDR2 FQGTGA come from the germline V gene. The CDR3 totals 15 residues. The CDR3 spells CASSYTGTRYNEQFF. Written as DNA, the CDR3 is TGTGCCAGCAGCTACACCGGGACTAGGTACAATGAGCAGTTCTTC.

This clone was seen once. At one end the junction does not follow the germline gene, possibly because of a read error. Written as DNA, the CDR3 is TGTGCCAGCAGTCAAGGCTACGAGCAGTACTTC. This sequence encodes CASSQGYEQYF. The chain couples TRBV14 to TRBJ2-5, with D unclear. The J call is doubtful: the DNA matches TRBJ2-7 better. Germline CDR1 reads SGHDN; CDR2 reads FVKESK. This CDR3 is built from 11 residues.